The 2 T cell receptor beta chains in this list originate from one sample, sequenced in a study of T-cell reconstitution after alpha-beta-depleted transplantation in children. Unique molecular identifiers tagged the TCRbeta library. TCRdb ran MiXCR on the PCR reads and lists one entry per CDR3 protein. The sample includes some 550,000 distinct CDR3 sequences, roughly 23% of them seen just once. Source: PBMCs, mostly from graft donor cells, taken 360 days after TCRalphabeta/CD19-depleted stem cell transplant. All receptors come from a boy younger than two who had a stem cell transplant for acute myeloid leukemia, so the T cells may come from the graft donor.

This clonotype occurred many times. The rearrangement links TRBV6-1 to TRBJ1-6; no reliable D call. CDR1 MNHNS and CDR2 SASEGT come from the germline V gene. This CDR3 has 13 amino acids. Trimming left V 6 bases short and J 5 bases short, with 8 bases between. The chain's CDR3 is CASRDGDNSPLHF. In DNA, the CDR3 is TGTGCCAGCAGGGACGGAGATAATTCACCCCTCCACTTT.

Many counts were recorded for this clonotype. As DNA, the CDR3 is TGTGCCAGCAGTGGAGGACTAGCGGGGGGGCAAGAGACCCAGTACTTC. Translation gives CASSGGLAGGQETQYF. This chain connects TRBV2 to TRBJ2-5; TRBD2 matches 15 bases. The CDR3 has 16 amino acids. CDR1 SNHLY and CDR2 FYNNEI come from the germline V gene. V lost 4 bases and J lost 2; bases outside the gene matches: 2.